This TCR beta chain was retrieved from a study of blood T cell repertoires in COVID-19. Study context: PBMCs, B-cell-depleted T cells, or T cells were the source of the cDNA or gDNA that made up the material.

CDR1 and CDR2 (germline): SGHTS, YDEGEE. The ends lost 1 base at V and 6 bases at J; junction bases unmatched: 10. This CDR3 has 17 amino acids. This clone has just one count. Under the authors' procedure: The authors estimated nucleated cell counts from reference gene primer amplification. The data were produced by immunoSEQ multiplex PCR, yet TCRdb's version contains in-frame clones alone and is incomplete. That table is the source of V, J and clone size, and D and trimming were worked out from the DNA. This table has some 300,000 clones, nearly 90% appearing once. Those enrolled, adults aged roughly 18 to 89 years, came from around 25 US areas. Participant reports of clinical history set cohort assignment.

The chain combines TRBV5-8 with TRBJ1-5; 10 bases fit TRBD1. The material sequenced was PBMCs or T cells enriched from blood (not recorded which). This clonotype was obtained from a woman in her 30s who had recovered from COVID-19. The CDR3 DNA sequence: TGTGCCAGCAGCTTGTGGACAGGGGGTGTGGATCGTCAGCCCCAGCATTTT. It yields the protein CASSLWTGGVDRQPQHF.